A single sample gave rise to the 5 T cell receptor beta chains below, sequenced in a study of CD8+CD57+ T cells in acquired aplastic anemia. Researchers used genomic DNA as the template to profile TCR beta VDJ and CDR3. MiXCR was run by TCRdb on the reads, yielding one entry per CDR3 protein. The sample includes around 140,000 distinct CDR3 sequences, approximately 41% of them seen just once. Specimen: sorted CD4+, CD8+, or CD8+CD57+ T cells (not recorded which) from PBMCs. The receptor source for this set is a human donor in good health, serving as a control.

This clonotype was recorded a few times. The genes are TRBV18 and TRBJ2-2; no firm D call. CDR3 length: 17 residues. V shed 0 bases and J shed 1 base, with 12 bases lying between them. Germline loops: CDR1 KGHSH, CDR2 LQKENI. The CDR3 DNA follows: TGTGCCAGCTCACCACCGTTCCGGCTAGTGAACACCGGGGAGCTGTTTTTT. It yields the protein CASSPPFRLVNTGELFF.

Points on this clonotype: An end of the junction does not agree with germline; a read error may underlie this. The V call is TRBV9, the J call TRBJ1-1; D is uncertain. The CDR3 sequence is 15 residues long. Germline assignment: CDR1 SGDLS and CDR2 YYNGEE. CDR3 in amino acids: CASSPRGEMNTEAFF. The CDR3 region has the DNA TGTGCCAGCAGCCCCCGGGGAGAGATGAACACTGAAGCCTTCTTT.

V gene TRBV12-5 combines with J gene TRBJ1-5, with D maybe TRBD1 (6 bases). Trimming left V 1 base short and J 4 bases short, with 11 bases between. The V gene's germline CDR1 is LGHNT and CDR2 FRNRAP. The CDR3 spans 15 residues. The CDR3 DNA is TGTGCTAGTGGTTTGGCTGTAACAGGGAATCAGCCCCAGCATTTT. Translated: CASGLAVTGNQPQHF. Full variable domain (remainder filled in from reference TRBV12-5 and TRBJ1-5): DARVTQTPRHKVTEMGQEVTMRCQPILGHNTVFWYRQTMMQGLELLAYFRNRAPLDDSGMPKDRFSAEMPDATLATLKIQPSEPRDSAVYFCASGLAVTGNQPQHFGDGTRLSIL.

This sequence joins TRBV20-1 and TRBJ2-5; D is perhaps TRBD1 or TRBD2 (5 bases each). Germline loops: CDR1 DFQATT, CDR2 SNEGSKA (reference sequence). Between the trimmed V and J ends, which lost 4 bases and 7 bases, there was a span of 16 bases. The CDR3 is 13 residues long. The CDR3 DNA sequence: TGCAGTGCTACTGGGGCCGGACGGGGGACCCAGTACTTC. This encodes CSATGAGRGTQYF.

Many counts were recorded for this clonotype. This chain connects TRBV7-2 to TRBJ2-5, with D possibly matching TRBD2 (6 bases). The CDR3 consists of 13 residues. V dropped 3 bases and J dropped 3 bases, with 8 bases sitting between them. The germline V gene encodes CDR1 SGHTA and CDR2 FQGNSA. The CDR3 region is CASSLWREETQYF. CDR3 sequence (DNA): TGTGCCAGCAGCTTGTGGAGGGAAGAGACCCAGTACTTC.